This T cell receptor (beta chain) was captured in a study of siplizumab effects on memory and regulatory T cells. TCRdb's table, derived via immunoSEQ multiplex PCR, lists solely in-frame clones and lacks some. Here the sample spans more than 75,000 clones, 93% being singletons. Notes on the study in general: Greater diversity than memory cells seemed evident in naive T cells, which also appeared to be major alloresponse contributors. Whether proliferating Tregs in siplizumab cultures suppress was not functionally confirmed. Significant reduction of alloreactive sequences traceable to unstimulated CD4+ memory cells was observed with siplizumab.

This CDR3 is built from 17 residues. V lost 0 bases and J lost 7; bases outside the gene matches: 11. CDR1 is LGHNA and CDR2 is YNFKEQ in the germline V gene. As to this clone: The target antigen is unknown.

The sequenced sample consisted of CD8+ T cells sorted from blood. The receptor was derived from a human donor in good health. The gene calls are TRBV4-2 and TRBJ2-3; 9 bases are a match to TRBD2. This CDR3 is CASSQEGVTSGIHTQYF. The CDR3 DNA reads as TGTGCCAGCAGCCAAGAGGGGGTGACTAGCGGCATCCATACGCAGTATTTT.